Each of the 18 T cell receptor beta chains below was sequenced from the same sample in a study of cytomegalovirus exposure and HLA in healthy donors. The PCR employed 60 Vbeta primers together with 13 Jbeta primers. Sequencing used immunoSEQ multiplex PCR; TCRdb keeps in-frame clones, though not all of them. This repertoire shows some 66,000 clones, 60% to 80% found once; its top ten account for about 8.2%. Sequenced sample: PBMCs. These receptors were taken from a man between 60 and 75 years old in good health and CMV-seropositive.

The rearrangement joins TRBV19 to TRBJ1-3, with a weak D call TRBD1 (6 bases). The CDR3 extends over 16 amino acids. Trimming left V 3 bases short and J 3 bases short, with 15 bases between. Germline V gene lookup returns CDR1 LNHDA and CDR2 SQIVND (reference sequence). The CDR3 protein is CASSINPNRVGNTIYF. For the CDR3, the DNA is TGTGCCAGTAGTATCAACCCCAACAGGGTTGGAAACACCATATATTTT.

This sequence joins TRBV29-1 and TRBJ2-5; TRBD2 matches 12 bases. The ends lost 8 bases at V and 5 bases at J; junction bases unmatched: 15. There are 16 residues in the CDR3. Per the germline V gene, CDR1 is SQVTM and CDR2 is ANQGSEA. This CDR3 reads CSTDSPGLAGGETQYF. The CDR3 nucleotides are TGCAGCACAGATTCACCGGGGCTAGCGGGGGGGGAGACCCAGTACTTC.

The chain uses TRBV6-1 and TRBJ1-2; 7 bases match TRBD1. This CDR3 is 16 amino acids long. Germline CDR1 MNHNS, CDR2 SASEGT. With V trimmed by 4 bases and J by 2 bases, 10 bases remained unmatched. Here the CDR3 DNA reads TGTGCCAGCAGTGGGCCTTGGACAGGCGAGAACTATGGCTACACCTTC. Residues: CASSGPWTGENYGYTF.

This clone was picked up a small number of times. This rearrangement joins TRBV4-1 to TRBJ2-7; D is possibly TRBD1 (5 bases). V was clipped by 1 base and J by 0 bases, with 10 bases between them. Per germline, CDR1 MGHRA and CDR2 YSYEKL. This CDR3 spans 15 amino acids. CDR3 DNA: TGCGCCAGCAGCCAAGGACAGTTCAGCTCCTACGAGCAGTACTTC. Translation: CASSQGQFSSYEQYF.

The chain joins TRBV6-5 to TRBJ1-2; D is unclear. The CDR3 totals 12 residues. Germline CDR1 MNHEY, CDR2 SVGAGI. Between the trimmed V and J ends, which lost 6 bases and 8 bases, there was a span of 13 bases. CDR3 protein: CASSKGSLGYTF. DNA for the CDR3: TGTGCCAGCAGCAAAGGGAGTTTGGGCTACACCTTC.

The chain employs TRBV5-1 and TRBJ1-6; no firm D call. The CDR3 runs to 14 residues. Trimming removed 3 bases from V and 5 bases from J, with 9 bases in between. Germline lookup yields CDR1 SGHRS and CDR2 YFSETQ. CDR3 bases: TGCGCCAGCAGCTCGCCGGGAGATAATTCACCCCTCCACTTT. This translates into CASSSPGDNSPLHF. Looking up the rest from reference TRBV5-1 and TRBJ1-6 gives the full variable domain: KAGVTQTPRYLIKTRGQQVTLSCSPISGHRSVSWYQQTPGQGLQFLFEYFSETQRNKGNFPGRFSGRQFSNSRSEMNVSTLELGDSALYLCASSSPGDNSPLHFGNGTRLTVT.

This clone was seen a single time. The chain couples TRBV5-1 to TRBJ2-3; 9 bases match TRBD1. The length of the CDR3 is 14 residues. Trimming removed 4 bases from V and 5 bases from J; junction bases left unmatched: 5. The germline gives CDR1 SGHRS, CDR2 YFSETQ. CDR3 loop: CASSLRDREDTQYF. The CDR3 nucleotides are TGCGCCAGCAGCCTCCGGGACAGGGAAGATACGCAGTATTTT.

The rearrangement links TRBV5-6 to TRBJ2-3, with TRBD2 matching 8 bases. The trim removed 4 bases at V and 7 bases at J, leaving 8 bases unmatched. CDR3 length: 14 residues. Germline V gene sequence: CDR1 SGHDT, CDR2 YYEEEE. In nucleotides, the CDR3 is TGTGCCAGCAGCCCCGGACTAGCTCCTTATACGCAGTATTTT. Protein sequence: CASSPGLAPYTQYF.

The chain employs TRBV10-3 and TRBJ2-3, with D unclear. Germline-derived CDR1 and CDR2 are ENHRY and SYGVKD. The CDR3 is 13 amino acids. The ends were cut back, 0 bases at V and 9 bases at J, with 10 bases in the middle. The CDR3 protein is CAISESAIPTQYF. CDR3 DNA: TGTGCCATCAGTGAGTCGGCCATCCCAACGCAGTATTTT.

This clone has more than one count but fewer than ten. V usage is TRBV27 and J usage is TRBJ2-1; possibly TRBD1 for D (6 bases). V shed 6 bases and J shed 8 bases, with 20 bases lying between them. This CDR3 spans 15 amino acids. Germline CDR1 and CDR2: MNHEY and SMNVEV (reference sequence). CDR3 nucleotides: TGTGCCAGCAGGATCGGGACATCCAAAGGGTATGAGCAGTTCTTC. Protein sequence: CASRIGTSKGYEQFF.

This rearrangement joins TRBV7-9 to TRBJ1-1; D gene ambiguous. The CDR3 spans 13 residues. Germline CDR1 and CDR2: SEHNR and FQNEAQ (reference sequence). Trimming removed 5 bases at V and 0 bases at J, with 7 bases between. The CDR3 DNA reads TGTGCCAGCAGCGCGACAATGAACACTGAAGCTTTCTTT. Protein sequence: CASSATMNTEAFF.

CDR3 amino acids: CASSDDPPGGEQYF. CDR3 in DNA: TGTGCCAGCAGTGATGACCCTCCAGGAGGCGAGCAGTACTTC. The chain combines TRBV2 with TRBJ2-7, with a tentative D call TRBD2 (5 bases). The length of the CDR3 is 14 residues. Per germline, CDR1 SNHLY and CDR2 FYNNEI. Deletions cut 3 bases from V and 6 bases from J, with 15 bases between.

This clone was observed a single time. The V gene is TRBV7-2, the J gene TRBJ2-3; D uncertain. The CDR3 has 16 amino acids. The germline CDR1 and CDR2 sequences are SGHTA and FQGNSA. V was cut by 0 bases and J by 1 base, with 11 bases left in between. CDR3 sequence (DNA): TGTGCCAGCAGCTTAGCTGAGCGCTTTGGCACAGATACGCAGTATTTT. Residues: CASSLAERFGTDTQYF. Based on the CDR3 plus reference TRBV7-2 and TRBJ2-3, the full variable domain is GAGVSQSPSNKVTEKGKDVELRCDPISGHTALYWYRQSLGQGLEFLIYFQGNSAPDKSGLPSDRFSAERTGGSVSTLTIQRTQQEDSAVYLCASSLAERFGTDTQYFGPGTRLTVL.

The CDR3 coding sequence is TGTGCCAGCAGCTTGGGATCCGGGACAGGGTCCAATGAGCAGTTCTTC. Protein product: CASSLGSGTGSNEQFF. The chain joins TRBV5-4 to TRBJ2-1; 9 bases are a match to TRBD1. With V trimmed by 0 bases and J by 6 bases, 7 bases remained unmatched. Per germline, CDR1 SGHNT and CDR2 YYREEE (reference sequence). This CDR3 spans 16 amino acids.

The chain employs TRBV5-1 and TRBJ1-1, with TRBD1 matching 8 bases. The junction had 18 bases not matched to a gene; V was cut back by 2 bases and J by 0 bases. The CDR3 covers 20 residues. CDR1 is SGHRS, CDR2 YFSETQ, per germline. CDR3 sequence (DNA): TGCGCCAGCAGCTTTTTCAGGGGGTCTAGGGCAGGGGGCTTGAACACTGAAGCTTTCTTT. This codes for CASSFFRGSRAGGLNTEAFF.

This clone has just a few counts. This chain links TRBV5-4 with TRBJ2-5, with D unresolved. The length of the CDR3 is 14 residues. Germline V gene data show CDR1 as SGHNT and CDR2 as YYREEE (reference sequence). With 1 base removed from V and 4 bases from J, the gap between germline ends came to 11 bases. The CDR3 region is CASSLSLGRETQYF. The CDR3 DNA sequence: TGTGCCAGCAGCTTGTCCCTGGGCAGAGAGACCCAGTACTTC.

The rearrangement uses TRBV2 and TRBJ2-6; the match to TRBD1 covers 7 bases. The CDR3 covers 18 residues. Per germline, CDR1 SNHLY and CDR2 FYNNEI. Trimming at V came to 3 bases and at J to 4 bases, leaving 12 bases not matched to a gene. The CDR3 loop is CASSDLRTGSVGANVLTF. The CDR3 DNA reads TGTGCCAGCAGTGACCTTAGGACAGGATCCGTGGGGGCCAACGTCCTGACTTTC.

This sequence joins TRBV20-1 and TRBJ2-3; D is unclear. The CDR3 spans 11 residues. Trimming took 6 bases from V and 6 from J, leaving 10 bases between them. The germline V gene has CDR1 DFQATT and CDR2 SNEGSKA (reference sequence). For the CDR3, the DNA is TGCAGTGCAGCTAGATCGGATACGCAGTATTTT. Amino acids: CSAARSDTQYF.